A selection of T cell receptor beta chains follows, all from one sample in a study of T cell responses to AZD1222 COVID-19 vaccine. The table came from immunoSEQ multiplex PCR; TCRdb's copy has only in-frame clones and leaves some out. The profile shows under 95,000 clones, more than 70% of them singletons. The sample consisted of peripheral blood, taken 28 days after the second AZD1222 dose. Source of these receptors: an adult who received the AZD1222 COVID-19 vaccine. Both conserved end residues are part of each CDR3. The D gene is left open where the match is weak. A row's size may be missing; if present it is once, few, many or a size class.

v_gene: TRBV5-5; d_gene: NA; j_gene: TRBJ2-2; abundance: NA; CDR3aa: CASSSGAGTGELFF; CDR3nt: TGTGCCAGCAGCTCAGGAGCCGGAACCGGGGAGCTGTTTTTT
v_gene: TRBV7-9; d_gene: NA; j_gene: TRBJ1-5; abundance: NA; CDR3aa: CASSLAGQPQHF; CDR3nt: TGTGCCAGCAGCTTAGCAGGGCAGCCCCAGCATTTT
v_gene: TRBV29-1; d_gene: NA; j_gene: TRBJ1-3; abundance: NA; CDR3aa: CSVEEWGSGNTIYF; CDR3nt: TGCAGCGTTGAAGAATGGGGTTCTGGAAACACCATATATTTT
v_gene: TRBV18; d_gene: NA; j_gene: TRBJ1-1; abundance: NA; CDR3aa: CASSPRGVNTEAFF; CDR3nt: TGTGCCAGCTCACCGAGGGGGGTGAACACTGAAGCTTTCTTT
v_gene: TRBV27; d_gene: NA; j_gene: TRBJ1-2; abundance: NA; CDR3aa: CASSRGGRNYGYTF; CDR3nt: TGTGCCAGCAGTCGGGGGGGACGGAACTATGGCTACACCTTC
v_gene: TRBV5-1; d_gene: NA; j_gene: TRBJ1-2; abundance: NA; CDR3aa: CASSLEGNYGYTF; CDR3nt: TGCGCCAGCAGCTTGGAGGGCAACTATGGCTACACCTTC
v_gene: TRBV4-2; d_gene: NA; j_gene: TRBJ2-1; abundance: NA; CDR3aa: CASSQQGSGYNEQFF; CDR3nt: TGTGCCAGCAGCCAACAGGGTTCCGGCTACAATGAGCAGTTCTTC
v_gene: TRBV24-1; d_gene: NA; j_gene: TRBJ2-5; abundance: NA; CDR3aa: CATSDHTGLIRETQYF; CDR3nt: TGTGCCACCAGTGACCATACAGGGTTAATTCGGGAGACCCAGTACTTC
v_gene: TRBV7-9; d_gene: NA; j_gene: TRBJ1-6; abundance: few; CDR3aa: CASKDPGSYNSPLHF; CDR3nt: TGTGCCAGCAAGGACCCGGGCAGCTATAATTCACCCCTCCACTTT
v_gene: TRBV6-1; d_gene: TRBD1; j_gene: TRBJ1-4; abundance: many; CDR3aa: CASSEGGQGAEKLFF; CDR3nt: TGTGCCAGCAGTGAGGGAGGGCAGGGGGCTGAAAAACTGTTTTTT